Listed below are T cell receptor beta chains from one sample, sequenced in a study of T cells in Graves' hyperthyroidism and ophthalmopathy. TCRdb reprocessed the multiplex PCR reads via MiXCR and lists one record per CDR3 protein. The table has around 300,000 distinct CDR3 sequences, less than 30% seen once. The sequenced sample consisted of blood. The receptors derive from a man in his forties with Graves' hyperthyroidism that later progressed to Graves' ophthalmopathy. Both conserved end residues are part of each CDR3. Each record gives: V gene, D gene, clone size, J gene, CDR3 protein, CDR3 DNA. D genes are given only for firm matches. Clone size appears in some rows only: once, few, many, or a class for an expanded clone.

>TRBV7-3|NA|once|TRBJ2-5
CASSLVRTEETQYF
TGTGCCAGCAGCTTAGTTAGGACAGAAGAGACCCAGTACTTC
>TRBV28|NA|NA|TRBJ2-7
CASSFDGSQPYEQYF
TGTGCCAGCAGTTTTGACGGGAGCCAGCCTTACGAGCAGTACTTC
>TRBV2|NA|many|TRBJ1-2
CASSDWVRNYGYTF
TGTGCCAGCAGTGATTGGGTACGGAACTATGGCTACACCTTC
>TRBV5-1|TRBD1|many|TRBJ2-7
CASSLGDRGPSEQYF
TGCGCCAGCAGCTTGGGGGACAGGGGGCCGTCCGAGCAGTACTTC
>TRBV11-2|NA|many|TRBJ2-7
CASSFRSSWSYEQYF
TGTGCCAGCAGCTTTAGGAGTTCTTGGTCCTACGAGCAGTACTTC
>TRBV19|TRBD2|NA|TRBJ2-4
CASSIGLAGDLQYF
TGTGCCAGTAGTATCGGACTAGCGGGAGACCTTCAGTACTTC
>TRBV6-5|NA|many|TRBJ2-5
CASRLRGPGGLQETQYF
TGTGCCAGCAGGCTCCGGGGGCCGGGAGGACTACAAGAGACCCAGTACTTC
>TRBV19|TRBD2|many|TRBJ2-7
CASSMGLAGSYEQYF
TGTGCCAGTAGTATGGGACTAGCGGGCTCCTACGAGCAGTACTTC
>TRBV4-2|NA|many|TRBJ2-7
CASSQGTRQYEQYF
TGTGCCAGCAGCCAAGGGACTCGACAATACGAGCAGTACTTC
>TRBV6-2/TRBV6-3|NA|few|TRBJ2-5
CASSYSAEGGETQYF
TGTGCCAGCAGTTACTCAGCGGAGGGAGGAGAGACCCAGTACTTC
>TRBV2|NA|many|TRBJ2-4
CASSDRLAKNIQYF
TGTGCCAGCAGTGACCGACTAGCCAAAAACATTCAGTACTTC
>TRBV6-2/TRBV6-3|NA|many|TRBJ1-1
CASSYDPGANTEAFF
TGTGCCAGCAGTTACGACCCGGGGGCGAACACTGAAGCTTTCTTT
>TRBV10-3|TRBD2|many|TRBJ2-5
CAISEDRGLAGVVETQYF
TGTGCCATCAGTGAGGATCGAGGACTAGCGGGAGTTGTGGAGACCCAGTACTTC
>TRBV20-1|NA|many|TRBJ2-4
CSARELQGGENIQYF
TGCAGTGCTAGAGAACTACAGGGCGGGGAAAACATTCAGTACTTC
>TRBV5-1|NA|NA|TRBJ2-7
CASSPGRGNYEQYF
TGCGCCAGCAGCCCTGGCAGGGGAAACTACGAGCAGTACTTC
>TRBV6-5|NA|many|TRBJ1-3
CASSGTVPSSGNTIYF
TGTGCCAGCAGCGGGACCGTCCCATCCTCTGGAAACACCATATATTTT
>TRBV12-3/TRBV12-4|NA|NA|TRBJ1-5
CASTGTASLAEPQHF
TGTGCCAGCACCGGGACGGCCTCCCTTGCGGAGCCCCAGCATTTT
>TRBV27|TRBD2|NA|TRBJ2-7
CASRSSGGVHEQYF
TGTGCCAGCAGGTCTAGCGGGGGGGTCCACGAGCAGTACTTC
>TRBV20-1|TRBD2|many|TRBJ2-7
CSAATGTSGQYEQYF
TGCAGTGCTGCCACCGGGACTAGCGGACAATACGAGCAGTACTTC
>TRBV11-1|NA|many|TRBJ2-7
CASSLAGHLSYEQYF
TGTGCCAGCAGCTTAGCCGGGCATCTCTCCTACGAGCAGTACTTC
>TRBV6-5|NA|many|TRBJ1-1
CASSYSRPGQGTEAFF
TGTGCCAGCAGTTACTCGCGGCCAGGGCAAGGCACTGAAGCTTTCTTT
>TRBV5-1|TRBD2|many|TRBJ2-7
CASSRTPGGRFYEQYF
TGCGCCAGCAGCCGGACGCCGGGGGGGCGATTCTACGAGCAGTACTTC
>TRBV13|TRBD1|many|TRBJ1-2
CASSLYDRENYGYTF
TGTGCCAGCAGCCTCTACGACAGGGAGAACTATGGCTACACCTTC
>TRBV7-9|NA|many|TRBJ1-1
CASATEAEAFF
TGTGCCAGCGCGACGGAGGCTGAAGCTTTCTTT
>TRBV5-5|NA|many|TRBJ1-1
CASSFPGSSEAFF
TGTGCCAGCAGCTTCCCCGGATCTTCTGAAGCTTTCTTT
>TRBV19|TRBD2|many|TRBJ2-7
CASRGRAGVPYEQYF
TGTGCCAGTAGAGGTCGAGCGGGAGTACCCTACGAGCAGTACTTC
>TRBV15|NA|many|TRBJ2-5
CATSRDAGTQETQYF
TGTGCCACCAGCAGAGATGCAGGGACCCAAGAGACCCAGTACTTC
>TRBV5-1|NA|many|TRBJ1-1
CASSLPQVNTEAFF
TGCGCCAGCAGCTTGCCGCAGGTTAACACTGAAGCTTTCTTT
>TRBV12-3/TRBV12-4|NA|many|TRBJ2-5
CASSNRDAAQTQYF
TGTGCCAGCAGTAACCGGGACGCCGCCCAGACCCAGTACTTC
>TRBV28|NA|NA|TRBJ1-5
CASSPGRMISNQPQHF
TGTGCCAGCAGTCCAGGACGGATGATTAGCAATCAGCCCCAGCATTTT
>TRBV27|TRBD1|many|TRBJ2-5
CASRLGQGASQETQYF
TGTGCCAGCAGGTTGGGTCAGGGGGCTTCCCAAGAGACCCAGTACTTC
>TRBV20-1|TRBD2|many|TRBJ2-5
CSARAPSGETQYF
TGCAGTGCTAGAGCGCCTAGCGGGGAGACCCAGTACTTC
>TRBV29-1|NA|many|TRBJ2-2
CTARALTGELFF
TGCACAGCCAGGGCCCTTACCGGGGAGCTGTTTTTT
>TRBV15|TRBD2|many|TRBJ2-4
CATSRDTSGLAKNIQYF
TGTGCCACCAGCAGAGATACTAGCGGCCTAGCCAAAAACATTCAGTACTTC
>TRBV18|TRBD2|many|TRBJ2-7
CASSPAQSGRRYEQYF
TGTGCCAGCTCACCGGCTCAAAGCGGGAGAAGGTACGAGCAGTACTTC
>TRBV7-9|NA|many|TRBJ1-1
CASTQTGMNTEAFF
TGTGCCAGCACCCAGACGGGAATGAACACTGAAGCTTTCTTT
>TRBV9|NA|once|TRBJ1-2
CASSVAGGHGYTF
TGTGCCAGCAGCGTAGCTGGGGGTCATGGCTACACCTTC
>TRBV6-1|TRBD2|many|TRBJ2-7
CASSSDPGLATEQYF
TGTGCCAGCAGTAGCGACCCGGGACTAGCGACCGAGCAGTACTTC
>TRBV11-2|TRBD1|many|TRBJ2-7
CASSDRGYLSYEQYF
TGTGCCAGCAGCGACAGGGGGTACCTCTCCTACGAGCAGTACTTC
>TRBV24-1|NA|many|TRBJ1-2
CATSDSLQVPGYGYTF
TGTGCCACCAGTGATTCCCTACAGGTCCCGGGATATGGCTACACCTTC
>TRBV6-6|TRBD1|many|TRBJ1-1
CASHYTPGTGGLGTEAFF
TGTGCCAGCCATTACACGCCCGGGACAGGGGGCCTCGGCACTGAAGCTTTCTTT
>TRBV2|NA|many|TRBJ2-5
CASSYEPRETQYF
TGTGCCAGCAGTTATGAACCTAGGGAGACCCAGTACTTC
>TRBV15|NA|many|TRBJ1-5
CATSTREIGNQPQHF
TGTGCCACCAGCACACGAGAGATTGGCAATCAGCCCCAGCATTTT
>TRBV12-3/TRBV12-4|TRBD1|many|TRBJ1-6
CASSLQGVDSPLHF
TGTGCCAGCAGTCTGCAGGGGGTGGATTCACCCCTCCACTTT
>TRBV24-1|NA|many|TRBJ2-5
CATSDSTGWTQYF
TGTGCCACCAGTGATTCAACGGGTTGGACCCAGTACTTC
>TRBV6-2/TRBV6-3|NA|many|TRBJ2-7
CASSYRLASYEQYF
TGTGCCAGCAGTTACCGGCTAGCGTCCTACGAGCAGTACTTC